Described below is a single TCR beta chain sequence and its context. Assay: immunoSEQ multiplex PCR; the TCRdb copy retains only in-frame clones and omits some. The sample records 2,500,000 or so clones, roughly 93% being singletons. The data are from a study of shared clonotypes between healthy human individuals. The donors were adults (healthy and HIV-negative) with no recent acute infections or vaccinations. The CDR3 loop spans 15 amino acids. Germline values: CDR1 ENHRY, CDR2 SYGVKD. Trimming shortened V by 6 bases and J by 0 bases, and 9 bases separated the two germline ends. The material sequenced was naive CD4+ T cells from PBMCs. As to subset: CD45RA+ positively selected. V is TRBV10-3 and J is TRBJ2-6; no clear D gene. The receptor's source is a man aged 18 to 30 in good health. Some clones in this sample may be carry-over from other donors' samples. The DNA of the CDR3 is TGTGCCATCAGCGAGAGGCCCTCTGGGGCCAACGTCCTGACTTTC. This encodes CAISERPSGANVLTF.